Below, one T cell receptor (beta chain) is given with its context. Its matching antigen is unknown. These data belong to a study of chemoradiotherapy in HPV16-positive cancers. Study background: Candidate HPV-specific T-cell clones and common TCR motifs came from functional assays in two HPV16-positive patients.

Libraries were prepared by immunoSEQ multiplex PCR; TCRdb keeps only in-frame clonotypes and omits some of them. The repertoire has just over 7,500 clones, approximately 83% of them found once; the top ten carry almost 3%. Notes on the study in general: During treatment, candidate HPV-specific clones and E7-related motifs expanded in tumor. HPV-responsive T-cell expansion during chemoradiotherapy was linked to improved recurrence-free survival in HPV16-positive patients.

Germline values: CDR1 MNHNY, CDR2 SVGAGI (reference sequence). CDR3 length equals 16 residues. The material sequenced was blood, taken from a patient who underwent chemoradiotherapy. The TCR originated in a human donor with HPV-associated anogenital cancer. This chain uses TRBV6-6 with TRBJ2-5; the D is unclear. The end of the DNA fits TRBJ2-7 better, so the J call may be wrong. This chain's CDR3 is CASEKKVALRSYEQYF. The CDR3 DNA is TGTGCCAGCGAAAAAAAGGTGGCTTTAAGAAGCTACGAGCAGTACTTC.